The 17 T cell receptor beta chains in this list originate from one sample, sequenced in a study of shared clonotypes between healthy human individuals. The method was immunoSEQ multiplex PCR; TCRdb's version includes in-frame clones alone and lacks a portion of them. The table includes 2,500,000 or so clones, approximately 93% detected once. Input material: naive CD4+ T cells from PBMCs. As to subset: CD45RA+ positively selected. The receptors shown here come from a man aged 18 to 29 in good health. Some clones in this sample may be carry-over from other donors' samples.

The rearrangement links TRBV7-8 to TRBJ1-5; weak D call: TRBD1 (5 bases). Trimming took off 3 bases at V and 7 bases at J, with 13 bases between the two ends. Germline loops: CDR1 SGHVS, CDR2 FQNEAQ. The CDR3 spans 14 residues. The CDR3 DNA is TGTGCCAGCAGCTTTGGGAAATGGGGCCAGCCCCAGCATTTT. The encoded protein is CASSFGKWGQPQHF.

Remarks on this clone: Distinct nucleotide sequences in the sample also encode this CDR3. The chain combines TRBV20-1 with TRBJ2-7; unclear D gene. This CDR3 has 11 residues. Germline V gene lookup returns CDR1 DFQATT and CDR2 SNEGSKA (reference sequence). V gave up 2 bases and J gave up 4 bases, with 6 bases separating them. CDR3 region: CSARKTYEQYF. The CDR3 DNA sequence: TGCAGTGCTAGAAAGACGTACGAGCAGTACTTC.

This clone was counted only a few times. The chain has TRBV5-1 and TRBJ1-4, with 9 bases lining up with TRBD1. The V gene's germline CDR1 is SGHRS and CDR2 YFSETQ. The trim removed 5 bases at V and 6 bases at J, leaving 5 bases unmatched. The CDR3 loop spans 14 amino acids. CDR3 loop: CASRPQGADEKLFF. The CDR3 DNA reads as TGCGCCAGCAGACCACAGGGGGCAGATGAAAAACTGTTTTTT.

This chain connects TRBV15 to TRBJ2-3; possible D gene TRBD2, 5 bases. CDR3 length equals 15 residues. Looked up from germline, CDR1 is LNHNV and CDR2 is YYDKDF (reference sequence). The V end lost 1 base, the J end lost 6 bases, and 14 bases lay between the germline ends. CDR3 residues: CATSRGNGGPDTQYF. Written as DNA, the CDR3 is TGTGCCACCAGCAGAGGCAACGGAGGCCCGGATACGCAGTATTTT.

The V call is TRBV4-1, the J call TRBJ2-7; D is uncertain. With 3 bases removed from V and 7 bases from J, the gap between germline ends came to 22 bases. Per the germline V gene, CDR1 is MGHRA and CDR2 is YSYEKL. The CDR3 sequence is 16 residues long. The CDR3 sequence is CASSHPLGRRLTEQYF. CDR3 bases: TGCGCCAGCAGCCATCCGCTTGGAAGGCGGCTGACGGAGCAGTACTTC.

The gene calls are TRBV6-5 and TRBJ1-4, with 8 bases that match TRBD1. CDR1 MNHEY and CDR2 SVGAGI come from the germline V gene. The length of the CDR3 is 12 residues. Trimming cost V 7 bases and J 8 bases; bases outside gene matches: 3. CDR3 amino acids: CASKTGGEKLFF. CDR3 nucleotide sequence: TGTGCCAGCAAAACAGGGGGGGAAAAACTGTTTTTT.

J is TRBJ2-3 and V is TRBV29-1; no definite D call. The CDR3 runs 11 residues. Germline V gene sequence: CDR1 SQVTM, CDR2 ANQGSEA. V lost 8 bases and J lost 0, with 6 bases in between. CDR3 in DNA: TGCAGCCTGGGAAGCACAGATACGCAGTATTTT. Translated, it gives CSLGSTDTQYF.

This chain joins TRBV5-1 and TRBJ2-1, with 11 bases that match TRBD2. There are 15 residues in the CDR3. The V segment lost 9 bases and the J segment 2 bases; nucleotides outside the gene matches: 7. Germline V gives CDR1 SGHRS, CDR2 YFSETQ. This CDR3 is CATALLAGAYNEQFF. The CDR3 nucleotides read TGCGCCACCGCTTTACTAGCGGGAGCCTACAATGAGCAGTTCTTC.

The V and J genes are TRBV21-1 and TRBJ2-1; the tabulated D call, TRBD1, remains unverified against the DNA. TRBV21-1 represents a pseudogene. The CDR3 is made up of 15 amino acids. The CDR3, as DNA: TGTGCCAGCAGCAAGCTCACGACAGGGTGTAATGAGCAGTTCTTC. Protein: CASSKLTTGCNEQFF.

The chain couples TRBV19 to TRBJ1-1; D is unclear. The germline CDR1 and CDR2 sequences are LNHDA and SQIVND (reference sequence). The V and J ends lost 5 bases and 6 bases respectively, with 13 bases between them. This CDR3 is built from 13 residues. The CDR3 DNA reads TGTGCCAGTAGTGCCCGCGCGACGGCTGAAGCTTTCTTT. Translated: CASSARATAEAFF. Together with reference TRBV19 and TRBJ1-1, the CDR3 gives the full variable domain: DGGITQSPKYLFRKEGQNVTLSCEQNLNHDAMYWYRQDPGQGLRLIYYSQIVNDFQKGDIAEGYSVSREKKESFPLTVTSAQKNPTAFYLCASSARATAEAFFGQGTRLTVV.

The rearrangement joins TRBV5-1 to TRBJ1-2, with TRBD1 matching 9 bases. After removal of 3 bases from V and 8 bases from J, the junction contained 14 bases not matched to a gene. The germline V gene has CDR1 SGHRS and CDR2 YFSETQ. This CDR3 region has 16 residues. CDR3 coding DNA: TGCGCCAGCAGCTCCCCGGGACAGGGACAACTAACGGGCTACACCTTC. This encodes CASSSPGQGQLTGYTF.

The sample holds one count of this clone. The chain uses TRBV18 and TRBJ2-7; perhaps D is TRBD1 or TRBD2 (5 bases each). The CDR3 runs to 16 residues. Trimming cost V 3 bases and J 4 bases, with 19 bases left between them. Germline V gives CDR1 KGHSH, CDR2 LQKENI. CDR3 in DNA: TGTGCCAGCTCACCCGGGACCCCCTATATCCAATACGAGCAGTACTTC. Amino acids: CASSPGTPYIQYEQYF. Full variable domain (outside the CDR3, taken from reference TRBV18 and TRBJ2-7): NAGVMQNPRHLVRRRGQEARLRCSPMKGHSHVYWYRQLPEEGLKFMVYLQKENIIDESGMPKERFSAEFPKEGPSILRIQQVVRGDSAAYFCASSPGTPYIQYEQYFGPGTRLTVT.

V gene TRBV9 combines with J gene TRBJ1-3, with 10 bases matching TRBD1. The CDR3 has 16 residues. Germline V lookup: CDR1 SGDLS, CDR2 YYNGEE. V dropped 4 bases and J dropped 4; count of bases not matched to a gene: 8. CDR3 sequence reads: CASSPPGTGVGNTIYF. CDR3 DNA sequence: TGTGCCAGCAGCCCCCCCGGGACAGGGGTAGGAAACACCATATATTTT.

The rearrangement joins TRBV9 to TRBJ2-1; 10 nucleotides align to TRBD2. The CDR3 runs 15 residues. Unmatched junction bases numbered 9, after V lost 4 bases and J lost 8 bases. CDR1 is SGDLS and CDR2 is YYNGEE in the germline V gene. CDR3 protein: CASSPQREGNHEQFF. The CDR3 nucleotides read TGTGCCAGCAGCCCACAGCGGGAGGGTAACCATGAGCAGTTCTTC.

The chain is built from TRBV6-6 and TRBJ2-7; a possible D gene is TRBD1 (5 bases). V was shortened by 8 bases and J by 4 bases, with 18 bases between the two germline ends. The germline V gene has CDR1 MNHNY and CDR2 SVGAGI (reference sequence). This CDR3 has 14 amino acids. CDR3 protein: CASEAGPRGYEQYF. The CDR3 DNA is TGTGCCAGCGAAGCAGGGCCCCGTGGGTACGAGCAGTACTTC.

CDR3 protein: CAWRERQGLQETQYF. In DNA form, the CDR3 reads TGTGCCTGGAGAGAGCGACAGGGCCTACAAGAGACCCAGTACTTC. The chain is built from TRBV30 and TRBJ2-5; 7 bases fit TRBD1. This CDR3 contains 15 residues. Germline V gene sequence: CDR1 GTSNPN, CDR2 SVGIG (reference sequence). J lost 2 bases, V lost 3 bases, and 9 bases had no gene match.

This clone was counted only a few times. The CDR3: CASRPPGWTNEQFF. The DNA of the CDR3 is TGTGCCAGCCGCCCTCCTGGGTGGACCAATGAGCAGTTCTTC. V and J are TRBV7-9 and TRBJ2-1, with D unclear. Trimming removed 8 bases from V and 6 bases from J, with 17 bases in between. CDR3 size: 14 residues. Germline loops: CDR1 SEHNR, CDR2 FQNEAQ (reference sequence).